The following is a T cell receptor (beta chain) sequence with its context. The data belong to a study of shared clonotypes between healthy human individuals. Naive CD8 cells lacked CD45RO, underwent positive selection for CCR7 and left out terminally differentiated effector memory CD45RA+ cells. The trim removed 5 bases at V and 6 bases at J, leaving 5 bases unmatched. This CDR3 contains 13 residues. The germline V gene has CDR1 MNHEY and CDR2 SMNVEV (reference sequence). Generated by immunoSEQ multiplex PCR, the TCRdb table keeps only in-frame clones and is missing some. Of about 820,000 clones in the sample, nearly 95% were seen once.

The chain has TRBV27 and TRBJ2-7; 9 nucleotides match TRBD2. The specimen sequenced was naive CD8+ T cells sorted from blood. The TCR was taken from a man in his thirties or forties in good health. DNA of the CDR3: TGTGCCAGCAGTGGGGGTAGCGGGAGCGAGCAGTACTTC. Protein: CASSGGSGSEQYF.